Listed below are T cell receptor beta chains from one sample, sequenced in a study of shared clonotypes between healthy human individuals. Using immunoSEQ multiplex PCR, the repertoire was profiled, and TCRdb retains in-frame clones only, with some absent. This table holds about 2,200,000 clones, more than 85% found once. Sequenced input: naive CD8+ T cells from PBMCs. These receptors were taken from a man aged 18 to 29 in good health. Some clones in this sample may be carry-over from other donors' samples. CDR3s include the opening cysteine and the closing phenylalanine or tryptophan. The order of the fields is J gene, clone size, D gene, V gene, CDR3 protein, CDR3 DNA. D genes are given only for firm matches. Expanded clones get a size class; other rows say once, few or many, or leave the size out.

TRBJ2-7	.	TRBD2	TRBV7-9	CASSLMSGRNGEQYF	TGTGCCAGCAGCTTAATGAGCGGGAGGAATGGCGAGCAGTACTTC
TRBJ2-3	.	TRBD2	TRBV6-4	CASSDRLAGGIDTQYF	TGTGCCAGCAGTGACCGACTAGCGGGAGGCATAGATACGCAGTATTTT
TRBJ2-1	.	.	TRBV10-2	CASSESTLSSYNEQFF	TGCGCCAGCAGTGAGTCGACATTAAGCTCCTACAATGAGCAGTTCTTC
TRBJ2-1	.	.	TRBV6-1	CAGSRQNPYNEQFF	TGTGCCGGATCACGACAGAATCCCTACAATGAGCAGTTCTTC
TRBJ2-7	.	.	TRBV28	CASSPEDPRSSYEQYF	TGTGCCAGCAGTCCGGAGGACCCCAGGAGCTCCTACGAGCAGTACTTC
TRBJ2-7	.	TRBD2	TRBV5-6	CASSLIAGAGYEQYF	TGTGCCAGCAGCTTGATAGCGGGAGCGGGCTACGAGCAGTACTTC
TRBJ2-2	.	.	TRBV4-1	CATSDVGELFF	TGCGCCACCTCGGACGTGGGGGAGCTGTTTTTT
TRBJ2-1	.	.	TRBV28	CASSQGWESLGEQFF	TGTGCCAGCAGTCAAGGGTGGGAGAGTTTGGGTGAGCAGTTCTTC
TRBJ2-3	.	TRBD2	TRBV4-3	CASSHPSGRETDTQYF	TGCGCCAGCAGCCACCCTAGCGGGAGGGAGACAGATACGCAGTATTTT
TRBJ2-3	.	.	TRBV4-2	CASSLSLGGSTDTQYF	TGTGCCAGCAGCCTTTCATTGGGCGGGAGCACAGATACGCAGTATTTT
TRBJ1-5	.	.	TRBV15	CATSRRGSNQPQHF	TGTGCCACCAGCAGGAGAGGTAGCAATCAGCCCCAGCATTTT
TRBJ1-1	.	TRBD1	TRBV29-1	CSVGGTASTEAFF	TGCAGCGTAGGAGGGACAGCGAGCACTGAAGCTTTCTTT
TRBJ2-2	few	.	TRBV19	CASSPAGELFF	TGTGCCAGTAGTCCCGCAGGGGAGCTGTTTTTT
TRBJ2-7	.	.	TRBV6-1	CASSEASFAYEQYF	TGTGCCAGCAGTGAAGCGAGTTTTGCCTACGAGCAGTACTTC
TRBJ2-5	.	TRBD2	TRBV13	CASGQTSGGREETQYF	TGTGCCAGCGGGCAGACTAGCGGGGGCCGAGAAGAGACCCAGTACTTC
TRBJ2-5	.	.	TRBV13	CASSPGQGLAETQYF	TGTGCCAGCAGCCCCGGACAGGGACTAGCTGAGACCCAGTACTTC
TRBJ1-5	.	.	TRBV11-2	CASSRRRGGSNQPQHF	TGTGCCAGCAGCCGACGGCGGGGGGGTAGCAATCAGCCCCAGCATTTT
TRBJ2-5	.	TRBD1	TRBV4-2	CASSQEQGAVETQYF	TGTGCCAGCAGCCAGGAACAGGGGGCCGTGGAGACCCAGTACTTC
TRBJ1-1	.	TRBD1	TRBV27	CASSLPGQGRTEAFF	TGTGCCAGCAGTTTACCGGGACAGGGACGCACTGAAGCTTTCTTT
TRBJ2-1	.	.	TRBV5-6	CASSFLVSYNEQFF	TGTGCCAGCAGCTTTTTAGTCTCCTACAATGAGCAGTTCTTC
TRBJ2-3	.	.	TRBV2	CASSEMGLAKTLTDTQYF	TGTGCCAGCAGTGAAATGGGGTTGGCTAAGACCCTCACAGATACGCAGTATTTT
TRBJ2-4	once	.	TRBV7-2	CASSLEMGIQRNIQYF	TGTGCCAGCAGCTTAGAGATGGGAATTCAGAGAAACATTCAGTACTTC
TRBJ1-2	.	TRBD1	TRBV6-1	CASTETGGLRGYTF	TGTGCCAGCACCGAGACAGGGGGCTTGAGGGGCTACACCTTC
TRBJ2-3	.	TRBD2	TRBV27	CASSLLGGRGTDTQYF	TGTGCCAGCAGTTTATTGGGAGGGAGAGGGACAGATACGCAGTATTTT
TRBJ2-7	.	.	TRBV27	CASSPHRRGVHEQYF	TGTGCCAGCAGTCCCCACCGAAGGGGGGTCCACGAGCAGTACTTC
TRBJ2-7	.	TRBD2	TRBV11-1	CASSPGLAGGLGYEQYF	TGTGCCAGCAGCCCGGGACTAGCGGGAGGGCTTGGCTACGAGCAGTACTTC
TRBJ1-1	.	.	TRBV28	CASSQPRGNTEAFF	TGTGCCAGCAGTCAGCCTAGAGGGAACACTGAAGCTTTCTTT
TRBJ2-5	.	TRBD2	TRBV2	CASSESVVPGGGVGKTQYF	TGTGCCAGCAGTGAGTCAGTAGTGCCGGGCGGGGGAGTCGGAAAGACCCAGTACTTC
TRBJ2-1	.	TRBD2	TRBV27	CASSSYRTSGTYNEQFF	TGTGCCAGCAGTTCATACCGGACTAGCGGAACCTACAATGAGCAGTTCTTC
TRBJ2-3	.	TRBD2	TRBV7-3	CASSLIGAGGGDTQYF	TGTGCCAGCAGCTTAATAGGAGCGGGAGGGGGAGATACGCAGTATTTT
TRBJ1-2	.	.	TRBV6-5	CASSYRGPYGYTF	TGTGCCAGCAGTTACCGGGGGCCCTATGGCTACACCTTC
TRBJ2-1	.	TRBD2	TRBV18	CASSPLPSGGDEQFF	TGTGCCAGCTCACCACTGCCTAGCGGGGGCGATGAGCAGTTCTTC
TRBJ2-1	.	TRBD2	TRBV7-3	CASSWSGRGGEQFF	TGTGCCAGCAGCTGGAGCGGGAGAGGAGGTGAGCAGTTCTTC
TRBJ2-5	.	.	TRBV5-1	CASSLTRDQETQYF	TGCGCCAGCAGCTTAACACGAGACCAAGAGACCCAGTACTTC
TRBJ2-5	.	.	TRBV7-9	CASTPTVQGGETQYF	TGTGCCAGCACCCCCACCGTCCAAGGCGGAGAGACCCAGTACTTC
TRBJ1-1	.	TRBD1	TRBV18	CASSPRGQGIGTEAFF	TGTGCCAGCTCACCCCGGGGACAGGGAATCGGCACTGAAGCTTTCTTT
TRBJ1-5	.	.	TRBV7-6	CASSPGRNQPQHF	TGTGCCAGCAGCCCCGGTCGGAATCAGCCCCAGCATTTT
TRBJ1-3	once	.	TRBV5-1	CASSPGPFSGNTIYF	TGCGCCAGCAGCCCTGGGCCTTTCTCTGGAAACACCATATATTTT
TRBJ2-7	.	TRBD1	TRBV7-9	CASSSTRDRGSYEQYF	TGTGCCAGCAGCTCTACGCGGGACAGGGGTTCCTACGAGCAGTACTTC
TRBJ2-1	.	TRBD2	TRBV7-9	CASRLAGVSYNEQFF	TGTGCCAGCAGACTAGCGGGAGTATCCTACAATGAGCAGTTCTTC
TRBJ2-7	.	.	TRBV5-4	CASSLGLLSYEQYF	TGTGCCAGCAGCTTGGGTCTACTCTCCTACGAGCAGTACTTC
TRBJ1-5	.	TRBD1	TRBV2	CASETGSSGNQPQHF	TGTGCCAGCGAGACAGGGAGTAGTGGCAATCAGCCCCAGCATTTT
TRBJ2-7	.	.	TRBV9	CASSVDSTYEQYF	TGTGCCAGCAGCGTGGACAGCACCTACGAGCAGTACTTC
TRBJ2-1	once	.	TRBV27	CASTGRGTLNEQFF	TGTGCCAGCACCGGCCGCGGGACCCTCAATGAGCAGTTCTTC
TRBJ2-7	.	TRBD1	TRBV14	CASSQTGQTYEQYF	TGTGCCAGCAGCCAGACGGGACAGACCTACGAGCAGTACTTC
TRBJ2-7	.	.	TRBV9	CASSAAPGGSYEQYF	TGTGCCAGCAGCGCCGCTCCAGGGGGGTCCTACGAGCAGTACTTC